This is a list of T cell receptor beta chains from one sample in a study of identical twins. MiXCR, applied by TCRdb to the 5' RACE reads, yields one record per CDR3 protein. This sample has some 1,600,000 distinct CDR3 sequences, with 32% found just once. The sample taken for sequencing was cord blood. All receptors derive from a newborn girl in good health. The CDR3 runs from the conserved cysteine through the conserved F or W. The D gene is left open where the match is weak. Size tells how often a clone was seen (once, few, many) or the class of an expanded clone, and some rows leave it out.

>15|.|TRBV6-2/TRBV6-3|.|TRBJ1-5
CARSLRVGSNQPQHF
TGTGCCCGCAGTCTCAGGGTAGGGAGCAATCAGCCCCAGCATTTT
>14|.|TRBV28|.|TRBJ2-2
CASNLAAGTGELFF
TGTGCCAGCAATTTAGCCGCGGGGACCGGGGAGCTGTTTTTT
>18|.|TRBV28|few|TRBJ1-5
CASSPVGVWGAFYQPQHF
TGTGCCAGCAGCCCTGTCGGGGTGTGGGGAGCATTTTATCAGCCCCAGCATTTT
>14|.|TRBV2|few|TRBJ2-7
CASSDSRVKDEQYF
TGTGCCAGCAGTGATTCTAGAGTGAAAGACGAGCAGTACTTC
>15|TRBD2|TRBV28|.|TRBJ2-7
CASSLYSGRAVEQYF
TGTGCCAGCAGTTTATATAGCGGGAGGGCCGTCGAGCAGTACTTC
>16|TRBD1|TRBV6-1|.|TRBJ2-3
CASRQDRGRFLDTQYF
TGTGCCAGCAGACAGGACAGGGGGCGCTTTTTAGATACGCAGTATTTT
>17|TRBD2|TRBV27|.|TRBJ2-1
CASSSGTSGRWYNEQFF
TGTGCCAGCAGTTCCGGGACTAGCGGGAGATGGTACAATGAGCAGTTCTTC
>13|.|TRBV7-2|.|TRBJ2-7
CASSFPSEYEQYF
TGTGCCAGCAGCTTTCCGTCCGAATACGAGCAGTACTTC
>20|TRBD1|TRBV6-1|.|TRBJ1-5
CASSPKRTGDKALSNQPQHF
TGTGCCAGCAGCCCGAAGAGGACAGGGGATAAGGCACTAAGCAATCAGCCCCAGCATTTT
>13|.|TRBV18|.|TRBJ2-1
CASSPGIYNEQFF
TGTGCCAGCTCACCAGGGATCTACAATGAGCAGTTCTTC
>15|TRBD2|TRBV5-1|few|TRBJ2-5
CASRRLAGPLETQYF
TGCGCCAGCAGAAGACTAGCGGGCCCCTTAGAGACCCAGTACTTC
>13|.|TRBV20-1|.|TRBJ1-1
CSALQDMNTEAFF
TGCAGTGCTCTACAGGACATGAACACTGAAGCTTTCTTT
>16|TRBD2|TRBV7-9|.|TRBJ2-7
CATTGTSGESYNEQYF
TGTGCTACGACCGGGACTAGCGGGGAGTCCTACAATGAGCAGTACTTC
>17|TRBD2|TRBV24-1|few|TRBJ2-1
CATSDPGAGFSYNEQFF
TGTGCCACCAGTGACCCGGGAGCGGGGTTCTCCTACAATGAGCAGTTCTTC
>15|.|TRBV7-2|.|TRBJ1-6
CASSLVWSNNSPLHF
TGTGCCAGCAGCTTAGTCTGGTCTAATAATTCACCCCTCCACTTT
>14|TRBD2|TRBV2|few|TRBJ2-1
CASGGTSGIHEQFF
TGTGCCAGCGGCGGGACTAGCGGGATTCATGAGCAGTTCTTC
>12|.|TRBV29-1|.|TRBJ1-1
CSALRHNTEAFF
TGCAGCGCCCTCCGACACAACACTGAAGCTTTCTTT
>14|.|TRBV29-1|many|TRBJ1-4
CSVEEEGPNEKLFF
TGCAGCGTTGAAGAGGAGGGGCCTAATGAAAAACTGTTTTTT
>18|TRBD2|TRBV28|few|TRBJ2-5
CASSLGPSTSGSTETQYF
TGTGCCAGCAGTCTCGGGCCTTCGACTAGCGGGAGTACGGAGACCCAGTACTTC
>15|.|TRBV27|.|TRBJ2-3
CASSATFSSTDTQYF
TGTGCCAGCAGTGCAACGTTTTCTAGCACAGATACGCAGTATTTT